This T cell receptor (beta chain) was identified in a study of identical twins. Study conclusions and caveats: Abundant cord blood beta clonotypes carried fewer insertions; memory repertoires showed none. The models systematically underestimated how much out-of-frame TCR alpha was shared in monozygotic twins.

About this clonotype itself: What it binds is unknown.

V was cut by 5 bases and J by 8 bases, with 15 bases left in between. CDR1 is SGHAT, CDR2 FQNNGV, per germline. The CDR3 sequence is 14 residues long. Using its own MiXCR run on the 5' RACE reads, TCRdb lists one record per CDR3 protein. The sample holds about 920,000 distinct CDR3 sequences, 9% to 15% seen once. Another study also made use of these data, one on yellow fever vaccine responses in identical twins.

The receptor was isolated from a woman under 30 in good health. The sample comprised PBMCs. V and J are TRBV11-2 and TRBJ1-4; no firm D call. The CDR3 nucleotides read TGTGCCAGCAGCCCGGTTGGATCCGCCGAAAAACTGTTTTTT. It encodes CASSPVGSAEKLFF.